These 24 T cell receptor beta chains were sequenced from one sample in a study of blood T cell repertoires in COVID-19. Profiled with immunoSEQ multiplex PCR; TCRdb holds only in-frame clones, not every one. The sample consists of a few hundred thousand clones, roughly 85% of them appearing once. Sequencing was done on a sample of peripheral blood. Source of these receptors: a man aged 55 to 70 who had recovered from COVID-19.

The rearrangement joins TRBV12-3 or TRBV12-4 to TRBJ2-4; a weak D match, TRBD1 (5 bases). V was trimmed by 6 bases and J by 5 bases, leaving 11 bases between them. The CDR3 totals 13 residues. The CDR3 here is CASRAGIQNIQYF. DNA for the CDR3: TGTGCCAGCAGGGCAGGGATCCAAAACATTCAGTACTTC.

V is TRBV5-1 and J is TRBJ1-4, with TRBD1 identical over 7 bases. Germline V gives CDR1 SGHRS, CDR2 YFSETQ. The CDR3 consists of 14 residues. The ends lost 4 bases at V and 4 bases at J; junction bases unmatched: 4. The CDR3 loop reads CASSKGQLNEKLFF. The CDR3 region has the DNA TGCGCCAGCAGCAAGGGACAGCTTAATGAAAAACTGTTTTTT.

The V gene is TRBV25-1, the J gene TRBJ1-2; possibly TRBD1 for D (5 bases). V was cut by 5 bases and J by 7 bases, with 17 bases left in between. There are 14 residues in the CDR3. CDR1 MGHDK and CDR2 SYGVNS come from the germline V gene. CDR3 residues: CASSSVNYGAGYTF. The CDR3, as DNA: TGTGCCAGCAGTTCTGTAAATTATGGGGCTGGCTACACCTTC.

The V call is TRBV7-9, the J call TRBJ1-1; D not resolved. Germline assignment: CDR1 SEHNR and CDR2 FQNEAQ (reference sequence). There are 15 residues in the CDR3. Trimming cost V 7 bases and J 1 base, with 16 bases left between them. The CDR3 nucleotides read TGTGCCAGCACCTCCTCCAACAGAAGGAACACTGAAGCTTTCTTT. Translating gives CASTSSNRRNTEAFF. The full variable domain, in which reference TRBV7-9 and TRBJ1-1 provide the parts outside the CDR3, is DTGVSQNPRHKITKRGQNVTFRCDPISEHNRLYWYRQTLGQGPEFLTYFQNEAQLEKSRLLSDRFSAERPKGSFSTLEIQRTEQGDSAMYLCASTSSNRRNTEAFFGQGTRLTVV.

The chain joins TRBV12-3 or TRBV12-4 to TRBJ2-1; the D gene is possibly TRBD2 (5 bases). V gave up 6 bases and J gave up 5 bases, with 11 bases separating them. This CDR3 region has 13 residues. CDR3 loop: CASRAGEDNEQFF. CDR3 sequence (DNA): TGTGCCAGCAGGGCCGGGGAAGACAATGAGCAGTTCTTC.

This clone was observed once. This chain connects TRBV7-9 to TRBJ2-7; perhaps TRBD2 as D (7 bases). Deletions cut 5 bases from V and 6 bases from J, with 14 bases between. CDR1 SEHNR and CDR2 FQNEAQ come from the germline V gene (reference sequence). This CDR3 is 13 amino acids long. CDR3 amino acids: CASSPNGGAEQYF. The CDR3 nucleotides are TGTGCCAGCAGCCCAAATGGGGGGGCCGAGCAGTACTTC.

This clone was picked up one time. V usage is TRBV10-1 and J usage is TRBJ2-3; TRBD2 matches at 9 bases. V shed 3 bases, J shed 2 bases, and the junction held 12 bases outside the gene matches. CDR1 is WNHNN, CDR2 SYGVQD, per germline (reference sequence). The CDR3 length is 18 residues. The CDR3 loop reads CASSDSPILAGFTDTQYF. The CDR3, as DNA: TGCGCCAGCAGTGACTCTCCCATTCTAGCGGGATTCACAGATACGCAGTATTTT.

The V and J genes are TRBV18 and TRBJ1-5, with a weak D call TRBD1 (5 bases). The CDR3 extends over 17 amino acids. Trimming pared 1 base from V and 1 base from J, leaving 14 bases between. Germline CDR1 KGHSH, CDR2 LQKENI. The DNA of the CDR3 is TGTGCCAGCTCACCACGTCGTTCGACAGAGAGCAATCAGCCCCAGCATTTT. Its protein product is CASSPRRSTESNQPQHF.

This chain uses TRBV14 with TRBJ2-5, with D possibly TRBD1 on 7 matching bases. Germline V CDR1 and CDR2: SGHDN, FVKESK. The V end was cut by 4 bases, the J end by 4 bases, with 16 bases between. The CDR3 runs 15 residues. For the CDR3, the DNA is TGTGCCAGCAGCCCAGGGGGGACACGCACAGAGACCCAGTACTTC. Translation gives CASSPGGTRTETQYF.

The chain carries TRBV2 and TRBJ2-3, with unresolved D. Germline CDR1 and CDR2: SNHLY and FYNNEI. CDR3 size: 15 residues. V was pared by 5 bases and J by 6 bases, with 18 bases between. The CDR3 loop is CASSLQYGSYDTQYF. The CDR3 DNA follows: TGTGCCAGCAGTTTACAATATGGCTCGTACGATACGCAGTATTTT.

This chain joins TRBV30 and TRBJ2-6; tentatively, D is TRBD2 (6 bases). Trimming shortened V by 4 bases and J by 2 bases, and 18 bases separated the two germline ends. Germline CDR1 is GTSNPN and CDR2 is SVGIG (reference sequence). The CDR3 is made up of 17 amino acids. The CDR3 sequence is CAWKGGSGSPGANVLTF. CDR3 sequence (DNA): TGTGCCTGGAAGGGAGGTTCTGGGTCCCCTGGGGCCAACGTCCTGACTTTC.

In its sample, this clone was seen a few times. The genes are TRBV6-1 and TRBJ1-6; TRBD1 is a possible D gene (5 bases). Trimming left V 2 bases short and J 2 bases short, with 13 bases between. The length of the CDR3 is 17 residues. The germline gives CDR1 MNHNS, CDR2 SASEGT. The CDR3 region has the DNA TGTGCCAGCAGTGAACCAAAAGGGGTTACCTATAATTCACCCCTCCACTTT. The encoded protein is CASSEPKGVTYNSPLHF.

The gene calls are TRBV19 and TRBJ2-6, with 8 bases matching TRBD2. This CDR3 is 15 amino acids long. Per the germline V gene, CDR1 is LNHDA and CDR2 is SQIVND (reference sequence). The junction had 4 bases not matched to a gene; V was cut back by 5 bases and J by 4 bases. CDR3 in amino acids: CASSLRGAGANVLTF. Written as DNA, the CDR3 is TGTGCCAGTAGTCTGCGGGGGGCCGGGGCCAACGTCCTGACTTTC.

The rearrangement links TRBV7-6 to TRBJ2-5, with 7 bases that match TRBD2. The trim removed 1 base at V and 2 bases at J, leaving 10 bases unmatched. Looked up from germline, CDR1 is SGHVS and CDR2 is FNYEAQ. This CDR3 is 17 amino acids long. Here the CDR3 reads CASSLGVAGSTQETQYF. CDR3 DNA: TGTGCCAGCAGCTTAGGGGTAGCGGGCTCCACTCAAGAGACCCAGTACTTC.

The chain links TRBV28 to TRBJ2-7; TRBD1 aligns across 9 bases. This CDR3 has 17 residues. In germline, CDR1 is MDHEN, CDR2 SYDVKM. The V segment lost 5 bases and the J segment 13 bases; nucleotides outside the gene matches: 24. CDR3 DNA sequence: TGTGCCAGCAGTCGCCCGCGGACAGGGGCCCTCCCCTCTAGATTATACTTC. As protein: CASSRPRTGALPSRLYF. The variable domain in full, with the rest retrieved from reference TRBV28 and TRBJ2-7, is DVKVTQSSRYLVKRTGEKVFLECVQDMDHENMFWYRQDPGLGLRLIYFSYDVKMKEKGDIPEGYSVSREKKERFSLILESASTNQTSMYLCASSRPRTGALPSRLYFGPGTRLTVT.

The chain employs TRBV19 and TRBJ2-5, with 7 bases lining up with TRBD1. The ends lost 8 bases at V and 3 bases at J; junction bases unmatched: 6. This CDR3 region has 13 residues. Germline CDR1 is LNHDA and CDR2 is SQIVND (reference sequence). The CDR3 DNA follows: TGTGCCAGTTCTCCGACAGGGAAAGAGACCCAGTACTTC. Protein product: CASSPTGKETQYF.

The V call is TRBV6-5, the J call TRBJ1-5, with D possibly TRBD1 on 6 matching bases. Deletions cut 2 bases from V and 3 bases from J, with 11 bases between. Germline V gene lookup returns CDR1 MNHEY and CDR2 SVGAGI. The CDR3 is made up of 15 amino acids. CDR3 DNA sequence: TGTGCCAGCAGTTACGACAGGAGGTTCAATCAGCCCCAGCATTTT. Its translation is CASSYDRRFNQPQHF.

The rearrangement joins TRBV19 to TRBJ2-1; D is possibly TRBD1 (5 bases). The V gene's germline CDR1 is LNHDA and CDR2 SQIVND (reference sequence). The CDR3 has 14 residues. V lost 5 bases to trimming and J lost 0 bases, with 8 bases between them. The CDR3 spells CASSETVSYNEQFF. CDR3 in DNA: TGTGCCAGTAGTGAGACAGTCTCCTACAATGAGCAGTTCTTC.

V usage is TRBV12-3 or TRBV12-4 and J usage is TRBJ2-7; the D gene is possibly TRBD1 (5 bases). This CDR3 has 13 residues. The ends were cut back, 6 bases at V and 2 bases at J, with 11 bases in the middle. The CDR3 region has the DNA TGTGCCAGCAGAACTACAGGTACCTACGAGCAGTACTTC. Protein product: CASRTTGTYEQYF.

This sequence joins TRBV2 and TRBJ2-1, with 8 bases lining up with TRBD1. Germline V lookup: CDR1 SNHLY, CDR2 FYNNEI. Trimming at V came to 8 bases and at J to 6 bases, leaving 15 bases not matched to a gene. This CDR3 is built from 16 residues. The CDR3 DNA follows: TGTGCCAGCTTCTTTACCCGGGACAGGAGTTTCAATGAGCAGTTCTTC. This gives the protein CASFFTRDRSFNEQFF.

The rearrangement joins TRBV24-1 to TRBJ2-7; TRBD2 matches 7 bases. This CDR3 spans 18 amino acids. Looked up from germline, CDR1 is KGHDR and CDR2 is SFDVKD. Trimming at V came to 4 bases and at J to 1 base, leaving 15 bases not matched to a gene. The CDR3 nucleotides read TGTGCCACCAGTGACTTTGGTTCTGGCGGGAGTAGGTCCTACGAGCAGTACTTC. The encoded protein is CATSDFGSGGSRSYEQYF.

The rearrangement uses TRBV14 and TRBJ1-4; D unresolved. The CDR3 length is 14 residues. V lost 1 base and J lost 8, with 11 bases in between. Germline loops: CDR1 SGHDN, CDR2 FVKESK. CDR3 DNA sequence: TGTGCCAGCAGCCAAGGGCTCCGAGGGGAAAAACTGTTTTTT. Translating gives CASSQGLRGEKLFF.

The rearrangement uses TRBV5-4 and TRBJ2-2, with TRBD1 as a possible D gene (6 bases). V gave up 4 bases and J gave up 2 bases, with 12 bases separating them. The CDR3 has 15 residues. Per the germline V gene, CDR1 is SGHNT and CDR2 is YYREEE (reference sequence). The CDR3 spells CASSHAGTNTGELFF. The CDR3 DNA is TGTGCCAGCAGCCATGCCGGGACAAACACCGGGGAGCTGTTTTTT.

This chain joins TRBV6-5 and TRBJ1-6; 11 bases match TRBD1. Germline CDR1 is MNHEY and CDR2 is SVGAGI. V shed 6 bases, J shed 7 bases, and the junction held 5 bases outside the gene matches. This CDR3 is 15 amino acids long. The CDR3 DNA reads as TGTGCCAGCAGCGGGACAGGGGGTTGGAATTCACCCCTCCACTTT. The encoded protein is CASSGTGGWNSPLHF.